The present entry profiles one T cell receptor beta chain with its context. In the original workflow: Using reference gene primer amplification, nucleated cell counts were estimated. This table comes from immunoSEQ multiplex PCR, and its TCRdb copy is limited to in-frame clones, with some not included. V and J calls and clone size are copied from that table; D and trimming were computed from the DNA. The data show some 95,000 clones, over 60% seen once. The V gene's germline CDR1 is LGHDT and CDR2 YNNKEL (reference sequence). There are 13 residues in the CDR3. Trimming pared 7 bases from V and 7 bases from J, leaving 14 bases between. This sample was included in a study of blood T cell repertoires in COVID-19. Study-wide context: The United States, Italy and Spain provided the acute and convalescent COVID-19 samples. Sample material is recorded as cDNA or gDNA derived from T cells, B-cell-depleted T cells, or PBMCs.

The chain links TRBV3-1 (or the pseudogene TRBV3-2) to TRBJ1-3; no firm D call. Specimen: peripheral blood. The sequence derives from a man aged 45-65 years who had recovered from COVID-19. The CDR3 DNA is TGTGCCAGCACCACGGGATCAAGCAACACCATATATTTT. Encoded protein: CASTTGSSNTIYF.